A selection of T cell receptor beta chains follows, all from one sample in a study of control samples from healthy donors and cancer patients. TCRdb's copy holds only in-frame clones and misses some; the assay was immunoSEQ multiplex PCR. The data contain 120,000 or so clones, about 92% of them singletons. The sequencing input was PBMCs. The receptors shown here come from a man between 50 and 59 years old with head and neck cancer. Each CDR3 is given with its conserved first and last residue. Each record gives: V gene, clone size, D gene, J gene, CDR3 protein, CDR3 DNA. A D gene is named only where the DNA matches it firmly. Some rows have no size entry. The others give once, few or many, or a class for an expanded clone.

TRBV19	.	.	TRBJ1-4	CASSTANPGTENEKLFF	TGTGCCAGTAGTACAGCTAACCCCGGGACGGAAAATGAAAAACTGTTTTTT
TRBV11-2	.	TRBD1	TRBJ2-3	CASSPRTGSTDTQYF	TGTGCCAGCAGCCCCCGGACAGGGAGCACAGATACGCAGTATTTT
TRBV7-2	.	.	TRBJ1-4	CASSHLRGLNEKLFF	TGTGCCAGCAGCCATCTCCGGGGGCTTAATGAAAAACTGTTTTTT
TRBV28	.	.	TRBJ2-1	CASSLFRLKSSYNEQFF	TGTGCCAGCAGTTTATTCCGACTAAAGAGCTCCTACAATGAGCAGTTCTTC
TRBV11-2	.	.	TRBJ2-7	CASTQVPYEQYF	TGTGCCAGCACCCAGGTTCCCTACGAGCAGTACTTC
TRBV11-2	.	TRBD2	TRBJ2-3	CASSSLAGVRSTDTQYF	TGTGCCAGCAGCTCCCTAGCGGGGGTGAGGAGCACAGATACGCAGTATTTT
TRBV24-1	.	.	TRBJ2-2	CATSDLSLNTGELFF	TGTGCCACCAGTGATTTGAGCCTGAACACCGGGGAGCTGTTTTTT
TRBV28	.	TRBD2	TRBJ2-5	CASNLGGAGETQYF	TGTGCCAGCAACCTCGGGGGGGCCGGGGAGACCCAGTACTTC
TRBV5-1	.	.	TRBJ1-3	CASSRYDRASGNTIYF	TGCGCCAGCAGTCGTTATGACCGCGCCTCTGGAAACACCATATATTTT
TRBV7-9	once	.	TRBJ1-1	CASSLDPPGSTEAFF	TGTGCCAGCAGCTTAGACCCACCAGGGTCCACTGAAGCTTTCTTT
TRBV6-2/TRBV6-3	.	.	TRBJ2-7	CASSAGTSYEQYF	TGTGCCAGCAGTGCCGGGACGTCCTACGAGCAGTACTTC
TRBV9	once	.	TRBJ1-3	CASSVERAWDTIYF	TGTGCCAGCAGCGTTGAGCGCGCTTGGGACACCATATATTTT
TRBV6-2/TRBV6-3	.	.	TRBJ2-5	CASSKGWETQYF	TGTGCCAGCAGTAAAGGGTGGGAGACCCAGTACTTC
TRBV4-2	.	.	TRBJ2-6	CASSQAGAGANVLTF	TGTGCCAGCAGCCAAGCCGGGGCCGGGGCCAACGTCCTGACTTTC
TRBV5-5	.	.	TRBJ2-3	CASSLVHSSTDTQYF	TGTGCCAGCAGCTTGGTGCACAGTAGCACAGATACGCAGTATTTT